Listed here are 21 T cell receptor beta chains from one sample, sequenced in a study of blood T cell repertoires in COVID-19. The table came from immunoSEQ multiplex PCR; TCRdb's copy has only in-frame clones and leaves some out. This sample has more than 150,000 clones, with about 88% found just once. Material: peripheral blood. Receptors were obtained from a woman aged 70-85 years with acute or convalescent COVID-19.

This clone appeared a few times. The rearrangement links TRBV19 to TRBJ1-6; TRBD1 agrees at 7 bases. This CDR3 comprises 15 residues. Germline V gene sequence: CDR1 LNHDA, CDR2 SQIVND (reference sequence). Trimming took 2 bases from V and 10 from J; bases not matched to a gene: 8. The CDR3 loop is CASSIQGDPRSPLHF. The CDR3 DNA sequence: TGTGCCAGTAGTATACAGGGGGACCCCCGATCACCCCTCCACTTT.

This clone was detected a few times. The V call is TRBV7-3, the J call TRBJ2-7, with D perhaps matching TRBD2 (5 bases). Germline assignment: CDR1 SGHTA and CDR2 FQGTGA. V was cut by 3 bases and J by 6 bases, with 12 bases left in between. The CDR3 length is 13 residues. The CDR3 DNA reads as TGTGCCAGCAGCTTCATTTCAGGAGGCGAGCAGTACTTC. Translation: CASSFISGGEQYF.

The chain carries TRBV6-2 or TRBV6-3 and TRBJ1-1; D ambiguous. Trimming cost V 4 bases and J 4 bases, with 16 bases left between them. The CDR3 has 15 residues. Looked up from germline, CDR1 is MNHEY and CDR2 is SVGEGT. In DNA form, the CDR3 reads TGTGCCAGCAGTTTTCCTACGGGGTTGAGCACTGAAGCTTTCTTT. Translation gives CASSFPTGLSTEAFF.

This chain links TRBV18 with TRBJ1-1; TRBD1 is a possible D gene (6 bases). This CDR3 comprises 13 residues. Per the germline V gene, CDR1 is KGHSH and CDR2 is LQKENI. V was trimmed by 6 bases and J by 4 bases, leaving 12 bases between them. The DNA of the CDR3 is TGTGCCAGCTCCCTGACAGGAACCACTGAAGCTTTCTTT. This encodes CASSLTGTTEAFF.

The chain employs TRBV6-1 and TRBJ2-6, with TRBD1 as a possible D gene (7 bases). This CDR3 region has 17 residues. CDR1 is MNHNS, CDR2 SASEGT, per germline. V gave up 3 bases and J gave up 0 bases, with 12 bases separating them. DNA for the CDR3: TGTGCCAGCAGTGACAGGGGGACTCTCTCTGGGGCCAACGTCCTGACTTTC. Translated: CASSDRGTLSGANVLTF.

This rearrangement joins TRBV10-3 to TRBJ1-4; the D gene is possibly TRBD1 (6 bases). The germline gives CDR1 ENHRY, CDR2 SYGVKD. V was clipped by 2 bases and J by 5 bases, with 15 bases between them. The CDR3 has 16 amino acids. The CDR3 region is CAISEGLSGGNEKLFF. The CDR3 nucleotides read TGTGCCATCAGTGAGGGACTGTCGGGGGGCAATGAAAAACTGTTTTTT.

The J gene is TRBJ1-3, the V gene TRBV7-9, with 12 bases matching TRBD1. CDR1 is SEHNR and CDR2 is FQNEAQ in the germline V gene (reference sequence). The CDR3 has 16 residues. The junction had 5 bases not matched to a gene; V was cut back by 4 bases and J by 4 bases. CDR3 bases: TGTGCCAGCAGCTCTTGGGACAGGGGGCTCGGAAACACCATATATTTT. Amino acids: CASSSWDRGLGNTIYF.

V is TRBV2 and J is TRBJ1-3, with TRBD1 identical over 9 bases. There are 16 residues in the CDR3. The V gene end was trimmed by 4 bases and the J gene end by 3 bases; junction bases not matched to a gene: 7. Germline V gene data show CDR1 as SNHLY and CDR2 as FYNNEI. The chain's CDR3 is CASSVAQGAGGNTIYF. DNA of the CDR3: TGTGCCAGCAGTGTTGCACAGGGGGCCGGTGGAAACACCATATATTTT.

The gene calls are TRBV6-4 and TRBJ2-7; 9 nucleotides agree with TRBD1. With 4 bases clipped from V and 2 bases from J, the junction kept 6 bases outside the gene matches. Germline V gene sequence: CDR1 MRHNA, CDR2 SNTAGT. This CDR3 spans 15 amino acids. The CDR3 reads CASSARTGAPYEQYV. CDR3 DNA sequence: TGTGCCAGCAGTGCCCGGACAGGGGCCCCCTACGAGCAGTACGTC.

This chain uses TRBV5-1 with TRBJ2-3; 7 nucleotides match TRBD1. V shed 4 bases, J shed 6 bases, and the junction held 11 bases outside the gene matches. Germline V gene lookup returns CDR1 SGHRS and CDR2 YFSETQ. The CDR3 length is 15 residues. CDR3 in amino acids: CASSPRDRRMDTQYF. The CDR3 DNA reads TGCGCCAGCAGCCCCCGGGACAGACGCATGGATACGCAGTATTTT. Looking up the rest from reference TRBV5-1 and TRBJ2-3 gives the full variable domain: KAGVTQTPRYLIKTRGQQVTLSCSPISGHRSVSWYQQTPGQGLQFLFEYFSETQRNKGNFPGRFSGRQFSNSRSEMNVSTLELGDSALYLCASSPRDRRMDTQYFGPGTRLTVL.

This rearrangement joins TRBV2 to TRBJ1-2; possible D gene TRBD1, 6 bases. Trimming cost V 11 bases and J 4 bases, with 20 bases left between them. Germline V gene lookup returns CDR1 SNHLY and CDR2 FYNNEI. The CDR3 has 14 residues. CDR3 sequence reads: CARQDRQGSYGYTF. Written as DNA, the CDR3 is TGTGCCCGACAAGACCGGCAGGGGAGCTATGGCTACACCTTC.

This clone was recorded only once. The chain is built from TRBV2 and TRBJ2-7, with D maybe TRBD1 (5 bases). CDR1 SNHLY and CDR2 FYNNEI come from the germline V gene. CDR3 length: 15 amino acids. The V gene lost 5 bases and the J gene lost 0 bases, with 14 bases spanning the gap. In nucleotides, the CDR3 is TGTGCCAGCAGTATAGAGGCAGGGTACTCCTACGAGCAGTACTTC. Translated: CASSIEAGYSYEQYF.

The rearrangement uses TRBV28 and TRBJ1-1; D is uncertain. CDR3 length equals 14 residues. The V end was cut by 2 bases, the J end by 4 bases, with 11 bases between. Germline V gives CDR1 MDHEN, CDR2 SYDVKM. The CDR3 region is CASSLGGYRTEAFF. DNA of the CDR3: TGTGCCAGCAGTTTAGGAGGGTACCGCACTGAAGCTTTCTTT.

The chain has TRBV3-1 (or the pseudogene TRBV3-2) and TRBJ1-2, with 7 bases fitting TRBD1. CDR3 length equals 13 residues. The germline CDR1 and CDR2 sequences are LGHDT and YNNKEL (reference sequence). V trimming: 7 bases; J trimming: 2 bases; junction bases outside the gene matches: 4. CDR3 coding DNA: TGTGCCAGCACCCGACAGGGAAACTATGGCTACACCTTC. Amino acid sequence: CASTRQGNYGYTF.

This chain joins TRBV12-2 and TRBJ2-3; whether TRBD2, the table's D call, matches the DNA was not checked. TRBV12-2 is designated a pseudogene. The CDR3 sequence is 15 residues long. CDR3 in amino acids: CASRSLEPYTDTQYF. The DNA for the CDR3 is TGTGCAAGTCGCTCCCTAGAACCTTATACAGATACGCAGTATTTT.

This chain links TRBV28 with TRBJ1-3; 8 nucleotides agree with TRBD1. The J segment lost 3 bases and the V segment lost 3 bases, leaving 7 bases of the junction unmatched. CDR1 is MDHEN and CDR2 is SYDVKM in the germline V gene. The CDR3 has 16 residues. CDR3 nucleotide sequence: TGTGCCAGCAGTTTGGCGACAGGGGCCAATGGAAACACCATATATTTT. Translated: CASSLATGANGNTIYF.

The rearrangement uses TRBV6-2 or TRBV6-3 and TRBJ1-5; 8 bases are shared with TRBD1. Germline V lookup: CDR1 MNHEY, CDR2 SVGEGT. This CDR3 spans 15 amino acids. Germline trimming cut 6 bases from V and 6 bases from J; bases unmatched to any gene: 10. As DNA, the CDR3 is TGTGCCAGCAGCGTACAGGGGGGGCTCGGTCAGCCCCAGCATTTT. It yields the protein CASSVQGGLGQPQHF.

This clone was recorded a few times. The chain uses TRBV7-8 and TRBJ2-3; 14 bases agree with TRBD2. CDR1 is SGHVS and CDR2 is FQNEAQ in the germline V gene. This CDR3 has 18 residues. The V and J ends lost 4 bases and 0 bases, in that order; junction bases with no gene match: 6. CDR3: CASSSSGTSGGSTDTQYF. The CDR3 DNA sequence: TGTGCCAGCAGCTCCTCCGGGACTAGCGGGGGAAGCACAGATACGCAGTATTTT.

This sequence joins TRBV14 and TRBJ1-6, with 8 bases fitting TRBD1. Germline V gene lookup returns CDR1 SGHDN and CDR2 FVKESK. The ends lost 5 bases at V and 13 bases at J; junction bases unmatched: 7. This CDR3 is built from 13 residues. CDR3: CASSSRGRTPLHF. The DNA of the CDR3 is TGTGCCAGCAGCAGCAGGGGGCGGACGCCCCTCCACTTT.

The CDR3 region has the DNA TGCAGCGTTGAAGGTAGCGGGGTTATCACAGATACGCAGTATTTT. Translating gives CSVEGSGVITDTQYF. V usage is TRBV29-1 and J usage is TRBJ2-3; 8 nucleotides align to TRBD2. Trimming cost V 1 base and J 2 bases; bases outside gene matches: 5. From germline, CDR1 is SQVTM and CDR2 ANQGSEA. The CDR3 sequence is 15 residues long.

The V call is TRBV10-3, the J call TRBJ2-4; 14 positions match TRBD2. Germline CDR1 ENHRY, CDR2 SYGVKD. The CDR3 runs 15 residues. The J segment lost 7 bases and the V segment lost 8 bases, leaving 7 bases of the junction unmatched. The CDR3 sequence: CAIGGLAGVGNIQYF. The CDR3, as DNA: TGTGCCATCGGGGGACTAGCGGGGGTGGGGAACATTCAGTACTTC.